This T cell receptor beta chain stems from a study of cytomegalovirus exposure and HLA in healthy donors. The length of the CDR3 is 17 residues. Per germline, CDR1 SGHNT and CDR2 YYREEE (reference sequence). V was cut by 0 bases and J by 0 bases, with 12 bases left in between. PCR employed 60 Vbeta and 13 Jbeta primers. The protocol was immunoSEQ multiplex PCR, while the TCRdb copy is restricted to in-frame clones and leaves out a portion. The sample consists of under 170,000 clones, 55% to 80% of them appearing once. This clone occurred a few times. This receptor was obtained from a woman in her fifties or sixties in good health and CMV-seropositive. The rearrangement uses TRBV5-4 and TRBJ2-2, with D possibly being TRBD2 (6 bases). Sample: PBMCs. The CDR3 bases are TGTGCCAGCAGCTTGGCCAGTAGCGGCGCGAACACCGGGGAGCTGTTTTTT. The encoded protein is CASSLASSGANTGELFF.